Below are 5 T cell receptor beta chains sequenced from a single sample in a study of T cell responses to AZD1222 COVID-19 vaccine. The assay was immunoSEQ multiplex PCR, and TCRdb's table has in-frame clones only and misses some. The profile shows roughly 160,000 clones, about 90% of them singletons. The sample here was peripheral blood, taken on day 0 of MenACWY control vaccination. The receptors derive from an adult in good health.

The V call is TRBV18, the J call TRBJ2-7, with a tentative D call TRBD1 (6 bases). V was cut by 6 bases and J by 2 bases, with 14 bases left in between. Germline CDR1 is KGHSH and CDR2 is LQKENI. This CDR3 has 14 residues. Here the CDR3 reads CASSGTGNPYEQYF. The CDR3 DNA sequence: TGTGCCAGCTCCGGAACAGGGAACCCCTACGAGCAGTACTTC.

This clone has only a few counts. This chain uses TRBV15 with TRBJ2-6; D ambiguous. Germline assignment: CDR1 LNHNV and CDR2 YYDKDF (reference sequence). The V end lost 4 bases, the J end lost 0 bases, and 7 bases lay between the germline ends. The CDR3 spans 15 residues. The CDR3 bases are TGTGCCACCAGCACCAGTAGCTCTGGGGCCAACGTCCTGACTTTC. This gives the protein CATSTSSSGANVLTF.

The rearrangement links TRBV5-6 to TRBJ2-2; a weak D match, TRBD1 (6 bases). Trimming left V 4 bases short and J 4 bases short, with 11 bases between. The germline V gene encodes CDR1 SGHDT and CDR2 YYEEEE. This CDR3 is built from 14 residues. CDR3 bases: TGTGCCAGCAGCACAGGGTCCGGCACCGGGGAGCTGTTTTTT. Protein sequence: CASSTGSGTGELFF. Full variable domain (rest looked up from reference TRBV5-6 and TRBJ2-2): DAGVTQSPTHLIKTRGQQVTLRCSPKSGHDTVSWYQQALGQGPQFIFQYYEEEERQRGNFPDRFSGHQFPNYSSELNVNALLLGDSALYLCASSTGSGTGELFFGEGSRLTVL.

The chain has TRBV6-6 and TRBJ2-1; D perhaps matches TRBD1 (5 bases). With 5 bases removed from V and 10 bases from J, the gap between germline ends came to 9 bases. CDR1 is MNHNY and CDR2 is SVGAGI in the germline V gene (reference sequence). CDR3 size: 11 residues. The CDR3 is CASSPRQEQFF. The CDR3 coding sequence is TGTGCCAGCAGTCCAAGACAGGAGCAGTTCTTC.

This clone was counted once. The CDR3 protein is CASSKDGVPTNYGYTF. CDR3 DNA sequence: TGTGCCAGCAGCAAAGATGGGGTCCCGACTAACTATGGCTACACCTTC. The chain couples TRBV21-1 to TRBJ1-2. TRBV21-1 is a documented pseudogene. The CDR3 spans 16 residues.